Following are 23 T cell receptor beta chains from one sample sequenced in a study of T cells in Graves' hyperthyroidism and ophthalmopathy. From RNA transcripts, TCR beta CDR3 regions were amplified. When the TCR CDR3 underwent first-round RT-PCR, the HTBI primer set was used. One entry per CDR3 protein, called by TCRdb with MiXCR from the multiplex PCR reads. The sample lists approximately 500,000 distinct CDR3 sequences, more than 45% occurring once. Input material: peripheral blood or thyroid tissue (not recorded which). These TCRs come from a young woman with Graves' hyperthyroidism.

This clonotype was detected many times. This chain links TRBV20-1 with TRBJ2-5, with TRBD1 as a possible D gene (5 bases). Germline CDR1 reads DFQATT; CDR2 reads SNEGSKA (reference sequence). The ends were cut back, 3 bases at V and 5 bases at J, with 13 bases in the middle. The CDR3 totals 13 residues. CDR3 DNA: TGCAGTGCTAGTGACAGCCGCCGGGAGACCCAGTACTTC. Its translation: CSASDSRRETQYF.

Many counts were recorded for this clonotype. The rearrangement uses TRBV7-3 and TRBJ2-2, with D maybe TRBD2 (6 bases). The V gene's germline CDR1 is SGHTA and CDR2 FQGTGA. Trimming shortened V by 0 bases and J by 7 bases, and 12 bases separated the two germline ends. The CDR3 spans 15 residues. The CDR3 DNA reads as TGTGCCAGCAGCTTAACCCGGGAGTCGGGCGGGGAGCTGTTTTTT. Its protein is CASSLTRESGGELFF.

This clonotype came up many times. The CDR3 DNA reads TGCGCCAGCAGCTTGTTCTTGGGACAGGGGATCTCTGGGGCCAACGTCCTGACTTTC. It is translated as CASSLFLGQGISGANVLTF. This chain uses TRBV5-1 with TRBJ2-6; 10 bases match TRBD1. Germline V lookup: CDR1 SGHRS, CDR2 YFSETQ. V lost 1 base and J lost 0; bases outside the gene matches: 7. This CDR3 contains 19 residues.

Many counts were recorded for this clonotype. V gene TRBV6-5 combines with J gene TRBJ2-5; TRBD2 matches at 11 bases. J gave up 4 bases and V 6 bases, and 7 bases lay outside the gene matches. This CDR3 has 15 residues. Per germline, CDR1 MNHEY and CDR2 SVGAGI. The CDR3 coding sequence is TGTGCCAGCAGGCTAGCGGGAGGAGATGGAGAGACCCAGTACTTC. Amino acids: CASRLAGGDGETQYF.

This clonotype was recorded many times. V usage is TRBV20-1 and J usage is TRBJ1-2, with a weak D call TRBD1 (5 bases). The CDR3 is made up of 14 amino acids. Trimming removed 5 bases at V and 4 bases at J, with 17 bases between. CDR1 and CDR2 from the germline V gene are DFQATT and SNEGSKA (reference sequence). In DNA, the CDR3 is TGCAGTGCTCAATCCGGGGGAACCTCCTATGGCTACACCTTC. It yields the protein CSAQSGGTSYGYTF.

This clonotype has ten or more counts. The CDR3 region is CASSLRQARNTGELFF. CDR3 bases: TGCGCCAGCAGCTTGCGGCAAGCCCGAAACACCGGGGAGCTGTTTTTT. The chain recombines TRBV5-1 with TRBJ2-2; D remains unclear. CDR3 length: 16 residues. Germline V CDR1 and CDR2: SGHRS, YFSETQ. V was cut by 1 base and J by 2 bases, with 12 bases left in between.

This clonotype was counted a few times. The gene calls are TRBV29-1 and TRBJ2-7, with D uncertain. The CDR3 consists of 16 residues. The V end lost 4 bases, the J end lost 3 bases, and 22 bases lay between the germline ends. Germline CDR1 and CDR2: SQVTM and ANQGSEA. The CDR3 is CSVARPGAGRLYEQYF. CDR3 coding DNA: TGCAGCGTTGCCCGACCCGGAGCAGGCCGCCTCTACGAGCAGTACTTC.

This clonotype appeared many times. The chain couples TRBV10-3 to TRBJ1-2; 8 nucleotides line up with TRBD1. Looked up from germline, CDR1 is ENHRY and CDR2 is SYGVKD. The CDR3 has 15 amino acids. The J segment lost 3 bases and the V segment lost 6 bases, leaving 9 bases of the junction unmatched. The chain's CDR3 is CAIRRTGPDDYGYTF. The CDR3 coding sequence is TGTGCCATCAGACGGACAGGGCCCGACGACTATGGCTACACCTTC.

This clonotype has at least ten counts. CDR3 protein: CAIGSTGQYNSPLHF. The DNA for the CDR3 is TGTGCCATCGGTTCAACGGGACAGTATAATTCACCCCTCCACTTT. The V gene is TRBV10-3, the J gene TRBJ1-6; 7 bases map to TRBD1. The CDR3 sequence is 15 residues long. Looked up from germline, CDR1 is ENHRY and CDR2 is SYGVKD. V lost 8 bases and J lost 4; bases outside the gene matches: 8.

This clonotype was recorded many times. The chain joins TRBV6-2 or TRBV6-3 to TRBJ1-5, with D possibly TRBD1 on 5 matching bases. Trimming left V 5 bases short and J 9 bases short, with 11 bases between. The CDR3 has 12 amino acids. CDR1 and CDR2 (germline): MNHEY, SVGEGT. CDR3 sequence reads: CASSRGPTPQHF. The CDR3 bases are TGTGCCAGCAGTAGGGGTCCGACGCCCCAGCATTTT.

The CDR3: CSASSGRSYNSPLHF. In nucleotides, the CDR3 is TGCAGTGCCAGCAGTGGGCGCTCCTATAATTCACCCCTCCACTTT. The chain couples TRBV20-1 to TRBJ1-6; no definite D call. V was pared by 6 bases and J by 0 bases, with 12 bases between. CDR1 DFQATT and CDR2 SNEGSKA come from the germline V gene (reference sequence). The CDR3 spans 15 residues.

This clonotype was recorded at least ten times. CDR3 residues: CASSQDLQGAGEQYF. The CDR3 DNA follows: TGCGCCAGCAGCCAAGATTTGCAGGGGGCGGGGGAGCAGTACTTC. The chain links TRBV4-3 to TRBJ2-7; 8 nucleotides match TRBD1. Germline values: CDR1 LGHNA, CDR2 YSLEER. The CDR3 length is 15 residues. The junction had 8 bases not matched to a gene; V was cut back by 0 bases and J by 7 bases.

This chain connects TRBV20-1 to TRBJ1-4; TRBD1 might be the D (6 bases). V lost 4 bases, J lost 10 bases, and 19 bases lay in between. The germline CDR1 and CDR2 sequences are DFQATT and SNEGSKA (reference sequence). The CDR3 is made up of 14 amino acids. CDR3 bases: TGCAGTGCTAAACAGGGAGGGGTTTCGGGAAAACTGTTTTTT. This sequence encodes CSAKQGGVSGKLFF.

The V and J genes are TRBV3-1 and TRBJ2-7, with 10 nucleotides matching TRBD1. This CDR3 contains 15 residues. Germline V CDR1 and CDR2: LGHDT, YNNKEL (reference sequence). V was pared by 5 bases and J by 3 bases, with 7 bases of the junction left unmatched. CDR3 nucleotides: TGTGCCAGCAGCGCCCGTGGGACAGGGGTCTACGAGCAGTACTTC. Encoded protein: CASSARGTGVYEQYF.

This chain uses TRBV6-5 with TRBJ1-1, with D maybe TRBD1 (6 bases). The CDR3 has 16 amino acids. Germline V lookup: CDR1 MNHEY, CDR2 SVGAGI. Trimming stripped 4 bases from V and 1 base from J, with 16 bases between. CDR3 in amino acids: CASSLGPGAANTEAFF. DNA of the CDR3: TGTGCCAGCAGTTTGGGTCCGGGGGCTGCGAACACTGAAGCTTTCTTT.

The chain employs TRBV7-2 and TRBJ2-7; 12 bases are a match to TRBD2. The J call is doubtful: the DNA matches TRBJ2-1 better. CDR3 length: 15 residues. CDR1 is SGHTA and CDR2 is FQGNSA in the germline V gene. The CDR3 sequence: CASSLLAGGPNEQFF. CDR3 in DNA: TGTGCCAGCAGCTTACTAGCGGGAGGGCCTAATGAGCAGTTCTTC.

Comment on this clonotype: Since a much larger clone is just one base distant, this may be a read error. V gene TRBV10-3 combines with J gene TRBJ2-7; either TRBD1 or TRBD2 may supply D (5 bases each). The DNA end is more similar to TRBJ2-1, so the J call may be wrong. The CDR3 runs 11 residues. Germline values: CDR1 ENHRY, CDR2 SYGVKD. CDR3 loop: CAISDGDEQFF. In DNA, the CDR3 is TGTGCCATCAGTGACGGGGACGAGCAGTTCTTC.

This clonotype was seen repeatedly, ten times or more. This chain connects TRBV20-1 to TRBJ2-2, with TRBD2 matching 9 bases. V was pared by 0 bases and J by 7 bases, with 9 bases of the junction left unmatched. The CDR3 is 16 residues long. The germline V gene has CDR1 DFQATT and CDR2 SNEGSKA (reference sequence). CDR3 residues: CSARDDSGSFHGELFF. In DNA, the CDR3 is TGCAGTGCTAGAGATGATAGCGGGAGCTTTCACGGGGAGCTGTTTTTT.

This clonotype was detected ten times or more. The chain employs TRBV28 and TRBJ1-2; D unresolved. CDR1 is MDHEN, CDR2 SYDVKM, per germline. This CDR3 has 11 amino acids. The germline V and J ends were trimmed by 2 bases and 10 bases, with 8 bases remaining between them. The CDR3 loop reads CASSLRDFYTF. The CDR3 bases are TGTGCCAGCAGTTTAAGGGATTTCTACACCTTC.

This clonotype was seen many times. The chain uses TRBV11-3 and TRBJ1-2, with D uncertain. Germline assignment: CDR1 SGHNT and CDR2 YENEEA. The V and J ends lost 2 bases and 0 bases respectively, with 7 bases between them. CDR3 length equals 14 residues. For the CDR3, the DNA is TGTGCCAGCAGCTTATCAATCTCTAACTATGGCTACACCTTC. Its translation: CASSLSISNYGYTF.

The CDR3 protein is CASSARRGSTNGYTF. The CDR3 DNA sequence: TGTGCCAGCAGCGCCCGGAGGGGTTCAACGAATGGCTACACCTTC. J is TRBJ1-2 and V is TRBV7-9; D is perhaps TRBD1 (5 bases). The CDR3 totals 15 residues. V shed 5 bases and J shed 6 bases, with 19 bases lying between them. Germline assignment: CDR1 SEHNR and CDR2 FQNEAQ (reference sequence).

This clonotype was counted many times. V and J are TRBV5-1 and TRBJ1-4; 7 bases match TRBD1. CDR1 is SGHRS and CDR2 is YFSETQ in the germline V gene. With V trimmed by 4 bases and J by 7 bases, 4 bases remained unmatched. CDR3 size: 13 residues. This CDR3 reads CASSEDRAEKLFF. CDR3 coding DNA: TGCGCCAGCAGCGAAGACAGGGCTGAAAAACTGTTTTTT.

This clonotype was observed at least ten times. This rearrangement joins TRBV5-8 to TRBJ1-2; no clear D gene. CDR1 SGHTS and CDR2 YDEGEE come from the germline V gene. Trimming left V 4 bases short and J 4 bases short, with 17 bases between. The CDR3 contains 15 residues. CDR3 DNA: TGTGCCAGCAGCCAGAAGGGAGGTACGATCTATGGCTACACCTTC. Translated, it gives CASSQKGGTIYGYTF.